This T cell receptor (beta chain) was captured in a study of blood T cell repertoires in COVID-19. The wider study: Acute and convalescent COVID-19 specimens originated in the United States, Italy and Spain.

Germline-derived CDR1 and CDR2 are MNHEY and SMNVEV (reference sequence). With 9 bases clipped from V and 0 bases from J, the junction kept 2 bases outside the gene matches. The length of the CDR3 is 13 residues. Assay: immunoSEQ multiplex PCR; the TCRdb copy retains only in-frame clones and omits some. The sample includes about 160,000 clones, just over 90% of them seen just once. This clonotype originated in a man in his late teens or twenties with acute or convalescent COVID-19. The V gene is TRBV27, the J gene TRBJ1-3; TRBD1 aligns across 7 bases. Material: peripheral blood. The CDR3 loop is CASRDSSGNTIYF. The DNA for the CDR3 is TGTGCCAGTAGGGACAGCTCTGGAAACACCATATATTTT.